One and the same sample provided the 9 T cell receptor beta chains below, sequenced in a study of blood T cells in healthy people across ages. A J-beta primer mix and a sample-barcoded 5' primer were used in a second PCR of about 6 to 12 cycles. Each CDR3 protein gets one entry after TCRdb re-called the 5' RACE reads with MiXCR. The sample has approximately 1,000,000 distinct CDR3 sequences; more than 30% are singletons. The sample taken for sequencing was blood. The receptors were sampled from a man between 18 and 35 years old in good health.

The rearrangement uses TRBV25-1 and TRBJ1-2; D is unresolved. CDR3 size: 13 residues. V was trimmed by 4 bases and J by 4 bases, leaving 10 bases between them. Germline V gives CDR1 MGHDK, CDR2 SYGVNS. The CDR3 DNA reads as TGTGCCAGCAGTGCTGCTACTAGCTATGGCTACACCTTC. Residues: CASSAATSYGYTF.

This clonotype showed up just a few times. The chain couples TRBV28 to TRBJ2-1, with D possibly being TRBD2 (6 bases). The CDR3 extends over 15 amino acids. Deletions cut 3 bases from V and 4 bases from J, with 13 bases between. Germline CDR1 and CDR2: MDHEN and SYDVKM. The CDR3 protein is CASSLTGTPYNEQFF. DNA for the CDR3: TGTGCCAGCAGTTTGACCGGGACTCCGTACAATGAGCAGTTCTTC. The complete variable domain, with remaining parts taken from reference TRBV28 and TRBJ2-1, reads DVKVTQSSRYLVKRTGEKVFLECVQDMDHENMFWYRQDPGLGLRLIYFSYDVKMKEKGDIPEGYSVSREKKERFSLILESASTNQTSMYLCASSLTGTPYNEQFFGPGTRLTVL.

The chain combines TRBV7-2 with TRBJ2-7, with D possibly being TRBD2 (5 bases). This CDR3 region has 15 residues. V was cut by 7 bases and J by 7 bases, with 23 bases left in between. The germline CDR1 and CDR2 sequences are SGHTA and FQGNSA. CDR3 coding DNA: TGTGCCAGCACATCCCCGGGATCGACCTACAATGAGCAGTACTTC. Amino acids: CASTSPGSTYNEQYF.

This clonotype has more than one count but fewer than ten. For the CDR3, the DNA is TGCGCCAGCAGCCAAGTTGTACAGGGGGGTCCTCAGCCCCAGCATTTT. Its protein product is CASSQVVQGGPQPQHF. The chain recombines TRBV4-1 with TRBJ1-5, with TRBD1 matching 8 bases. The CDR3 extends over 16 amino acids. The germline V gene encodes CDR1 MGHRA and CDR2 YSYEKL. Unmatched junction bases numbered 8, after V lost 1 base and J lost 6 bases.

This clonotype was seen only a few times. The chain is built from TRBV7-6 and TRBJ2-1; TRBD2 matches at 7 bases. The CDR3 extends over 14 amino acids. V lost 1 base to trimming and J lost 3 bases; unmatched junction nucleotides: 0. CDR1 is SGHVS and CDR2 is FNYEAQ in the germline V gene. CDR3 sequence reads: CASSLGDYYNEQFF. The CDR3 nucleotides read TGTGCCAGCAGCTTAGGGGACTACTACAATGAGCAGTTCTTC.

This chain uses TRBV6-6 with TRBJ1-2; D gene ambiguous. This CDR3 region has 12 residues. Germline V gene sequence: CDR1 MNHNY, CDR2 SVGAGI (reference sequence). Trimming pared 8 bases from V and 7 bases from J, leaving 14 bases between. CDR3 nucleotides: TGTGCCAGCTCCAGAAGCCTCGCTGGCTACACCTTC. As protein: CASSRSLAGYTF.

The chain has TRBV20-1 and TRBJ2-7; D gene unclear. V was clipped by 6 bases and J by 7 bases, with 19 bases between them. Germline assignment: CDR1 DFQATT and CDR2 SNEGSKA (reference sequence). CDR3 size: 13 residues. CDR3 in amino acids: CSARDPVYNEQYF. The CDR3 region has the DNA TGCAGTGCCCGCGATCCCGTCTACAATGAGCAGTACTTC.

The chain combines TRBV7-2 with TRBJ2-7; either TRBD1 or TRBD2 may supply D (5 bases each). The CDR3 length is 14 residues. V was shortened by 2 bases and J by 3 bases, with 11 bases between the two germline ends. Germline lookup yields CDR1 SGHTA and CDR2 FQGNSA. The CDR3 DNA is TGTGCCAGCAGCTTAAGACAGACTAACTACGAGCAGTACTTC. Its protein is CASSLRQTNYEQYF.

In DNA form, the CDR3 reads TGTGCCAGCAGCCCGAGCGGGGGGGTTGGAGATACGCAGTATTTT. Translated: CASSPSGGVGDTQYF. The chain combines TRBV6-2 or TRBV6-3 with TRBJ2-3; TRBD2 agrees at 10 bases. With V trimmed by 6 bases and J by 5 bases, 8 bases remained unmatched. The CDR3 runs to 15 residues. The germline V gene has CDR1 MNHEY and CDR2 SVGEGT.